The T cell receptor beta chain described here comes from a study of blood T cell repertoires in COVID-19. Produced via immunoSEQ multiplex PCR; TCRdb's table is partial and in-frame only. The table has about 220,000 clones, about 78% seen once. V was cut by 4 bases and J by 3 bases, with 13 bases left in between. This CDR3 is built from 15 residues. The germline gives CDR1 ENHRY, CDR2 SYGVKD. The receptor was isolated from a woman aged 70-85 years with acute or convalescent COVID-19. The rearrangement uses TRBV10-3 and TRBJ1-5, with a weak D call TRBD1 (6 bases). The sequenced sample consisted of peripheral blood. DNA for the CDR3: TGTGCCATCAGTGTAAGGGGGATGGACAATCAGCCCCAGCATTTT. It encodes CAISVRGMDNQPQHF.